This T cell receptor (beta chain) was captured in a study of blood T cell repertoires in COVID-19. Study context: Sample material is recorded as cDNA or gDNA derived from T cells, B-cell-depleted T cells, or PBMCs.

Germline CDR1 and CDR2: SGHAT and FQNNGV. The V gene lost 0 bases and the J gene lost 11 bases, with 13 bases spanning the gap. This CDR3 contains 14 residues. The repertoire was sequenced with immunoSEQ multiplex PCR; TCRdb's copy has only in-frame clones and lacks some. In the table there are about 300,000 clones, 85% of which are singletons. Assignment of participants to cohorts was predicated upon participant-reported clinical history. The V and J genes are TRBV11-2 and TRBJ1-4, with no clear D. The clonotype comes from a woman aged 50 to 60 who had recovered from COVID-19. Material for sequencing was PBMCs or T cells enriched from blood (not recorded which). The CDR3 is CASSLDRSPGKLFF. The CDR3 coding sequence is TGTGCCAGCAGCTTAGATAGGTCGCCCGGGAAACTGTTTTTT.